The rows below give T cell receptor beta chains drawn from one sample of a study of T cells in Graves' hyperthyroidism and ophthalmopathy. TCRdb reprocessed the multiplex PCR reads via MiXCR and lists one record per CDR3 protein. The table includes roughly 530,000 distinct CDR3 sequences, 17% detected once. Sample: blood. The receptors stem from a woman aged 18-29 years with Graves' ophthalmopathy. Each CDR3 is given with its conserved first and last residue. Each record gives: V gene, D gene, clone size, J gene, CDR3 protein, CDR3 DNA. A D gene is named only where the DNA matches it firmly. Not every row has a clone size; where given, it reads once, few, many or a size class.

v_call: TRBV30
d_call: NA
clone_size: many
j_call: TRBJ1-2
cdr3_aa: CAWSRGRRRGYGYTF
cdr3_nt: TGTGCCTGGAGTAGGGGAAGACGCAGGGGCTATGGCTACACCTTC

v_call: TRBV11-2
d_call: NA
clone_size: NA
j_call: TRBJ2-7
cdr3_aa: CASSLGPVSGDYEQYF
cdr3_nt: TGTGCCAGCAGCTTGGGTCCTGTATCGGGAGATTACGAGCAGTACTTC

v_call: TRBV12-3/TRBV12-4
d_call: NA
clone_size: NA
j_call: TRBJ2-7
cdr3_aa: CASSQGSSYNEQYF
cdr3_nt: TGTGCCAGCAGTCAGGGGAGCTCCTACAATGAGCAGTACTTC

v_call: TRBV11-2
d_call: NA
clone_size: many
j_call: TRBJ1-1
cdr3_aa: CASSLEGSLVNTEAFF
cdr3_nt: TGTGCCAGCAGCTTAGAGGGCAGTCTGGTGAACACTGAAGCTTTCTTT

v_call: TRBV12-3/TRBV12-4
d_call: NA
clone_size: many
j_call: TRBJ1-1
cdr3_aa: CASSLKAGGTEAFF
cdr3_nt: TGTGCCAGCAGTTTAAAGGCAGGCGGCACTGAAGCTTTCTTT

v_call: TRBV27
d_call: TRBD1
clone_size: many
j_call: TRBJ1-2
cdr3_aa: CASSPGTGYGYTF
cdr3_nt: TGTGCCAGCAGCCCCGGGACAGGCTATGGCTACACCTTC

v_call: TRBV5-1
d_call: TRBD2
clone_size: NA
j_call: TRBJ2-1
cdr3_aa: CASSLGASGTNEQFF
cdr3_nt: TGCGCCAGCAGCTTGGGGGCTAGCGGGACGAATGAGCAGTTCTTC

v_call: TRBV6-1
d_call: NA
clone_size: NA
j_call: TRBJ1-2
cdr3_aa: CASAKTDSPHGYTF
cdr3_nt: TGTGCCAGCGCCAAGACAGACTCCCCACATGGCTACACCTTC

v_call: TRBV6-2/TRBV6-3
d_call: TRBD2
clone_size: many
j_call: TRBJ2-3
cdr3_aa: CASSYSTNSGRDTDTQYF
cdr3_nt: TGTGCCAGCAGTTACTCGACTAATAGCGGGAGGGACACAGATACGCAGTATTTT

v_call: TRBV30
d_call: NA
clone_size: NA
j_call: TRBJ1-1
cdr3_aa: CAWKRLTEMNTEAFF
cdr3_nt: TGTGCCTGGAAACGATTGACAGAAATGAACACTGAAGCTTTCTTT

v_call: TRBV10-3
d_call: TRBD1
clone_size: few
j_call: TRBJ1-3
cdr3_aa: CAIRSGTGGAGSGNTIYF
cdr3_nt: TGTGCCATCAGGTCCGGGACAGGGGGCGCAGGGTCTGGAAACACCATATATTTT

v_call: TRBV6-2/TRBV6-3
d_call: TRBD1
clone_size: many
j_call: TRBJ2-2
cdr3_aa: CASSSDRPRGNGELFF
cdr3_nt: TGTGCCAGCAGCTCGGACAGGCCCCGGGGCAACGGGGAGCTGTTTTTT

v_call: TRBV6-1
d_call: NA
clone_size: many
j_call: TRBJ2-2
cdr3_aa: CASSGYRGGAGELFF
cdr3_nt: TGTGCCAGCAGTGGATACAGGGGAGGGGCCGGGGAGCTGTTTTTT

v_call: TRBV15
d_call: NA
clone_size: NA
j_call: TRBJ1-1
cdr3_aa: CATIEDSGTEAFF
cdr3_nt: TGTGCCACTATAGAAGACTCAGGCACTGAAGCTTTCTTT

v_call: TRBV19
d_call: NA
clone_size: few
j_call: TRBJ2-7
cdr3_aa: CASRSLGESYEQYF
cdr3_nt: TGTGCCAGTAGGTCCCTGGGGGAATCGTACGAGCAGTACTTC

v_call: TRBV29-1
d_call: NA
clone_size: NA
j_call: TRBJ2-3
cdr3_aa: CSVSGQPSTDTQYF
cdr3_nt: TGCAGCGTTTCAGGACAGCCTAGCACAGATACGCAGTATTTT

v_call: TRBV6-1
d_call: TRBD1
clone_size: many
j_call: TRBJ2-3
cdr3_aa: CASTLGTGSDTQYF
cdr3_nt: TGTGCCAGCACCCTCGGGACAGGGTCAGATACGCAGTATTTT

v_call: TRBV7-9
d_call: NA
clone_size: many
j_call: TRBJ2-3
cdr3_aa: CASSLARDTQYF
cdr3_nt: TGTGCCAGCAGCTTAGCTAGAGATACGCAGTATTTT

v_call: TRBV9
d_call: NA
clone_size: many
j_call: TRBJ2-1
cdr3_aa: CASTTAGGSYNEQFF
cdr3_nt: TGTGCCAGCACAACCGCTGGGGGGTCCTACAATGAGCAGTTCTTC

v_call: TRBV6-1
d_call: NA
clone_size: NA
j_call: TRBJ2-7
cdr3_aa: CASSALGDEQYF
cdr3_nt: TGTGCCAGCAGTGCCCTCGGGGACGAGCAGTACTTC

v_call: TRBV14
d_call: NA
clone_size: few
j_call: TRBJ2-7
cdr3_aa: CASSQDSSLYSYEQYF
cdr3_nt: TGTGCCAGCAGCCAAGATTCTAGTCTATACTCCTACGAGCAGTACTTC

v_call: TRBV11-2
d_call: NA
clone_size: many
j_call: TRBJ2-7
cdr3_aa: CASSFNGYEQYF
cdr3_nt: TGTGCCAGCAGCTTTAACGGCTACGAGCAGTACTTC

v_call: TRBV20-1
d_call: TRBD1
clone_size: NA
j_call: TRBJ1-3
cdr3_aa: CSARSWDSTFSGNTIYF
cdr3_nt: TGCAGTGCTAGATCCTGGGACAGCACTTTCTCTGGAAACACCATATATTTT

v_call: TRBV3-1
d_call: NA
clone_size: many
j_call: TRBJ1-6
cdr3_aa: CASSQEPGRSPLHF
cdr3_nt: TGTGCCAGCAGCCAAGAGCCAGGGAGGTCACCCCTCCACTTT

v_call: TRBV20-1
d_call: NA
clone_size: many
j_call: TRBJ1-4
cdr3_aa: CSARDGWNEKLFF
cdr3_nt: TGCAGTGCTAGGGACGGTTGGAATGAAAAACTGTTTTTT

v_call: TRBV11-2
d_call: NA
clone_size: many
j_call: TRBJ1-2
cdr3_aa: CASSLDHGWGSYGYTF
cdr3_nt: TGTGCCAGCAGCTTAGACCATGGGTGGGGGTCCTATGGCTACACCTTC

v_call: TRBV4-3
d_call: TRBD1
clone_size: few
j_call: TRBJ1-4
cdr3_aa: CASSQELTGQYEKLFF
cdr3_nt: TGCGCCAGCAGCCAGGAGTTAACGGGACAGTATGAAAAACTGTTTTTT

v_call: TRBV19
d_call: NA
clone_size: NA
j_call: TRBJ1-6
cdr3_aa: CASKAGENSPLHF
cdr3_nt: TGTGCCAGTAAGGCAGGGGAGAATTCACCCCTCCACTTT

v_call: TRBV20-1
d_call: NA
clone_size: NA
j_call: TRBJ2-7
cdr3_aa: CSAQSGGLGPYEQYF
cdr3_nt: TGCAGTGCCCAATCCGGCGGGCTAGGACCCTACGAGCAGTACTTC

v_call: TRBV10-3
d_call: TRBD2
clone_size: few
j_call: TRBJ2-1
cdr3_aa: CAISRGLAGSSYNEQFF
cdr3_nt: TGTGCCATCAGTCGAGGACTAGCGGGGAGCTCCTACAATGAGCAGTTCTTC

v_call: TRBV7-6
d_call: NA
clone_size: NA
j_call: TRBJ2-7
cdr3_aa: CASSLGGLGGEQYF
cdr3_nt: TGTGCCAGCAGCTTAGGTGGGCTCGGGGGCGAGCAGTACTTC

v_call: TRBV28
d_call: TRBD1
clone_size: few
j_call: TRBJ1-6
cdr3_aa: CATSSDRGNSPLHF
cdr3_nt: TGTGCCACCAGCTCGGACAGGGGGAATTCACCCCTCCACTTT

v_call: TRBV6-5
d_call: NA
clone_size: NA
j_call: TRBJ2-7
cdr3_aa: CASSYSTQQYF
cdr3_nt: TGTGCCAGCAGTTACTCGACTCAGCAGTACTTC

v_call: TRBV14
d_call: TRBD1
clone_size: NA
j_call: TRBJ2-7
cdr3_aa: CASSQSRDSIYEQYF
cdr3_nt: TGTGCCAGCAGCCAATCCCGGGACAGCATCTACGAGCAGTACTTC

v_call: TRBV10-3
d_call: TRBD1
clone_size: few
j_call: TRBJ2-2
cdr3_aa: CAISPSTGVYGELFF
cdr3_nt: TGTGCCATCAGTCCTTCCACAGGGGTTTACGGGGAGCTGTTTTTT

v_call: TRBV4-1
d_call: NA
clone_size: many
j_call: TRBJ2-7
cdr3_aa: CASSPGNSYEQYF
cdr3_nt: TGCGCCAGCAGTCCCGGGAATTCCTACGAGCAGTACTTC

v_call: TRBV10-3
d_call: TRBD1
clone_size: many
j_call: TRBJ2-7
cdr3_aa: CAISERSRDRTTYEQYF
cdr3_nt: TGTGCCATCAGTGAGAGATCACGGGACAGAACGACCTACGAGCAGTACTTC

v_call: TRBV15
d_call: NA
clone_size: few
j_call: TRBJ1-6
cdr3_aa: CATSREGTRNSPLHF
cdr3_nt: TGTGCCACCAGCAGAGAGGGGACGAGGAATTCACCCCTCCACTTT

v_call: TRBV6-5
d_call: TRBD2
clone_size: NA
j_call: TRBJ2-3
cdr3_aa: CASSYSGTSTGVPDTQYF
cdr3_nt: TGTGCCAGCAGTTACTCGGGGACTAGCACAGGGGTGCCAGATACGCAGTATTTT

v_call: TRBV12-3/TRBV12-4
d_call: TRBD1
clone_size: NA
j_call: TRBJ1-2
cdr3_aa: CASLGTGGSIGGYTF
cdr3_nt: TGTGCCAGCCTAGGGACAGGGGGAAGCATCGGCGGCTACACCTTC

v_call: TRBV4-2
d_call: TRBD2
clone_size: NA
j_call: TRBJ2-7
cdr3_aa: CASSPAGGLSYEQYF
cdr3_nt: TGTGCCAGCAGCCCCGCGGGGGGGCTCTCCTACGAGCAGTACTTC

v_call: TRBV9
d_call: TRBD2
clone_size: NA
j_call: TRBJ2-1
cdr3_aa: CASSVTGTSGRETYNEQFF
cdr3_nt: TGTGCCAGCAGCGTAACCGGGACTAGCGGGAGGGAGACCTACAATGAGCAGTTCTTC

v_call: TRBV28
d_call: NA
clone_size: many
j_call: TRBJ2-1
cdr3_aa: CASSLAAGRSLDEQFF
cdr3_nt: TGTGCCAGCAGTTTAGCGGCGGGTCGATCGCTCGATGAGCAGTTCTTC

v_call: TRBV4-3
d_call: TRBD1
clone_size: NA
j_call: TRBJ2-1
cdr3_aa: CASSRGQGNGNEQFF
cdr3_nt: TGCGCCAGCAGCCGCGGACAGGGGAATGGCAATGAGCAGTTCTTC

v_call: TRBV7-9
d_call: TRBD1
clone_size: NA
j_call: TRBJ1-2
cdr3_aa: CASSLALGQGYGYTF
cdr3_nt: TGTGCCAGCAGCTTAGCTCTGGGACAGGGCTATGGCTACACCTTC

v_call: TRBV13
d_call: TRBD2
clone_size: NA
j_call: TRBJ2-1
cdr3_aa: CASSQALIAGAYNEQFF
cdr3_nt: TGTGCCAGCAGCCAAGCTCTCATAGCGGGAGCCTACAATGAGCAGTTCTTC

v_call: TRBV6-4
d_call: TRBD2
clone_size: NA
j_call: TRBJ2-7
cdr3_aa: CASSLTGTSGDEQYF
cdr3_nt: TGTGCCAGCAGTTTAACCGGGACTAGCGGTGACGAGCAGTACTTC

v_call: TRBV4-1
d_call: NA
clone_size: NA
j_call: TRBJ1-1
cdr3_aa: CASSQREVGSMNTEAFF
cdr3_nt: TGCGCCAGCAGCCAGAGAGAAGTCGGCTCCATGAACACTGAAGCTTTCTTT

v_call: TRBV5-1
d_call: NA
clone_size: NA
j_call: TRBJ1-5
cdr3_aa: CASSLTTGDSNQPQHF
cdr3_nt: TGCGCCAGCAGCTTAACGACAGGTGATAGCAATCAGCCCCAGCATTTT

v_call: TRBV9
d_call: TRBD2
clone_size: NA
j_call: TRBJ2-5
cdr3_aa: CASSVSGGARETQYF
cdr3_nt: TGTGCCAGCAGCGTTAGCGGGGGGGCCAGAGAGACCCAGTACTTC

v_call: TRBV7-6
d_call: NA
clone_size: many
j_call: TRBJ2-7
cdr3_aa: CASSGYRATYEQYF
cdr3_nt: TGTGCCAGCAGCGGATACAGGGCAACCTACGAGCAGTACTTC

v_call: TRBV20-1
d_call: NA
clone_size: many
j_call: TRBJ2-1
cdr3_aa: CSADRQGGGGEQFF
cdr3_nt: TGCAGTGCCGATCGACAGGGTGGAGGGGGTGAGCAGTTCTTC

v_call: TRBV6-1
d_call: TRBD1
clone_size: NA
j_call: TRBJ2-1
cdr3_aa: CANGQGVGGDNEQFF
cdr3_nt: TGTGCCAACGGACAGGGGGTCGGGGGAGACAATGAGCAGTTCTTC

v_call: TRBV29-1
d_call: TRBD1
clone_size: NA
j_call: TRBJ1-1
cdr3_aa: CSVNPQGARTEAFF
cdr3_nt: TGCAGCGTTAACCCACAGGGGGCAAGGACTGAAGCTTTCTTT

v_call: TRBV2
d_call: TRBD1
clone_size: NA
j_call: TRBJ1-6
cdr3_aa: CASSEGGRTGGNSPLHF
cdr3_nt: TGTGCCAGCAGTGAAGGCGGGAGGACAGGGGGAAATTCACCCCTCCACTTT

v_call: TRBV2
d_call: TRBD1
clone_size: many
j_call: TRBJ2-1
cdr3_aa: CASKLGTGADEQFF
cdr3_nt: TGTGCCAGCAAACTTGGGACAGGGGCAGATGAGCAGTTCTTC

v_call: TRBV5-1
d_call: TRBD1
clone_size: many
j_call: TRBJ1-1
cdr3_aa: CASSLAQGVNTEAFF
cdr3_nt: TGCGCCAGCAGCTTGGCCCAGGGGGTGAACACTGAAGCTTTCTTT

v_call: TRBV3-1
d_call: TRBD2
clone_size: few
j_call: TRBJ2-5
cdr3_aa: CASSFRLAGGLIQETQYF
cdr3_nt: TGTGCCAGCAGCTTCCGACTAGCGGGAGGATTAATACAAGAGACCCAGTACTTC

v_call: TRBV7-7
d_call: NA
clone_size: NA
j_call: TRBJ2-2
cdr3_aa: CASSFGHPSTGELFF
cdr3_nt: TGTGCTAGCAGCTTCGGGCATCCCAGCACCGGGGAGCTGTTTTTT

v_call: TRBV28
d_call: NA
clone_size: many
j_call: TRBJ1-2
cdr3_aa: CASSSWTANIYGYTF
cdr3_nt: TGTGCCAGCAGTTCTTGGACAGCAAATATCTATGGCTACACCTTC